The clone carrying this T cell receptor (beta chain) was seen ten or more times. As for time point: patch test 1, 2 weeks after DPC sensitization. Stated treatment: therapeutic diphenylcyclopropenone sensitization with weekly scalp DPC. TCRdb fed the RACE reads into MiXCR, producing one record per CDR3 protein. Here the sample spans 80,000 or so distinct CDR3 sequences, about 10% being singletons. CDR3 length equals 14 residues. The ends were cut back, 1 base at V and 4 bases at J, with 8 bases in the middle. CDR1 and CDR2 from the germline V gene are LGHDT and YNNKEL (reference sequence). This entry is derived from a study of human T cells and chemical hapten exposure.

The genes are TRBV3-1 and TRBJ2-1; tentatively, D is TRBD2 (5 bases). The sample consisted of whole blood, taken in connection with sensitization to the hapten diphenylcyclopropenone (DPC). The TCR sequence derives from a woman in her 50s with alopecia areata. Some clones in this sample may be carry-over from other donors' samples. The CDR3 is CASSQGTFYNEQFF. CDR3 nucleotide sequence: TGTGCCAGCAGCCAAGGGACTTTTTACAATGAGCAGTTCTTC.